These T cell receptor beta chains were read from a single sample in a study of vaccination and CD4 T cells after COVID-19. TCRdb processed the PCR reads anew with MiXCR; each CDR3 protein has one entry. The data contain fewer than 20,000 distinct CDR3 sequences, around 63% of them singletons. The source material was CD4+ T cells from blood, sampled after SARS-CoV-2 vaccination. The source of these receptors is a human donor who had recovered from COVID-19. Each CDR3 is given without its conserved first and last residue. Each record gives: J gene, V gene, CDR3 protein.

J gene: TRBJ1-1
V gene: TRBV28
CDR3 protein: ASRSPGGTEAF

J gene: TRBJ2-3
V gene: TRBV5-4
CDR3 protein: ASSLVGSITDTQY

J gene: TRBJ2-2
V gene: TRBV2
CDR3 protein: ASTRGGNTGELF

J gene: TRBJ2-1
V gene: TRBV6-2/TRBV6-3
CDR3 protein: ASSYPTGSSYNEQF

J gene: TRBJ2-5
V gene: TRBV24-1
CDR3 protein: ATSDLFRPETQY

J gene: TRBJ2-7
V gene: TRBV18
CDR3 protein: ASSPGAGYEQY

J gene: TRBJ1-1
V gene: TRBV5-1
CDR3 protein: ASSSYPRSSSAEAF

J gene: TRBJ2-5
V gene: TRBV7-3
CDR3 protein: ASSLTQGHQETQY

J gene: TRBJ1-2
V gene: TRBV20-1
CDR3 protein: SGTYMGGNYGYT

J gene: TRBJ1-5
V gene: TRBV6-5
CDR3 protein: ASSSQGGNQPQH

J gene: TRBJ1-5
V gene: TRBV4-1
CDR3 protein: ASSQDKPGVGPQH

J gene: TRBJ1-1
V gene: TRBV2
CDR3 protein: ASMYRRTETF

J gene: TRBJ2-5
V gene: TRBV20-1
CDR3 protein: SAKGGLQETQY

J gene: TRBJ1-6
V gene: TRBV7-6
CDR3 protein: ASSLARRGGYSPLH

J gene: TRBJ1-1
V gene: TRBV2
CDR3 protein: ASTLGGRSTEAF

J gene: TRBJ1-2
V gene: TRBV19
CDR3 protein: ASSAITGAEAPRRGYT

J gene: TRBJ2-7
V gene: TRBV7-2
CDR3 protein: ASSLINSPYEQY

J gene: TRBJ2-7
V gene: TRBV20-1
CDR3 protein: SARGAGELPYEQY

J gene: TRBJ2-2
V gene: TRBV7-8
CDR3 protein: ASRRTVNTGELF

J gene: TRBJ1-2
V gene: TRBV7-8
CDR3 protein: ASSFSVDRHIHGYT

J gene: TRBJ1-4
V gene: TRBV20-1
CDR3 protein: SAREPPLNEKLF

J gene: TRBJ1-1
V gene: TRBV6-1
CDR3 protein: ASFASDNTEAF

J gene: TRBJ2-1
V gene: TRBV20-1
CDR3 protein: SARDSTSGTGEQF

J gene: TRBJ1-4
V gene: TRBV7-9
CDR3 protein: ASSLEGQGAEKLF

J gene: TRBJ2-5
V gene: TRBV20-1
CDR3 protein: SAEAGTSGRRGETQY

J gene: TRBJ2-5
V gene: TRBV24-1
CDR3 protein: ATSDQTTRETQY

J gene: TRBJ2-5
V gene: TRBV15
CDR3 protein: ATSRDLETQY

J gene: TRBJ1-2
V gene: TRBV27
CDR3 protein: ASSPQLGYGYT

J gene: TRBJ2-4
V gene: TRBV7-2
CDR3 protein: ASSPRDGKNIQY

J gene: TRBJ2-7
V gene: TRBV20-1
CDR3 protein: SARASGAIFEQY

J gene: TRBJ2-1
V gene: TRBV20-1
CDR3 protein: SATHSSYNEQF

J gene: TRBJ1-1
V gene: TRBV6-1
CDR3 protein: ASRNPSGGEAF

J gene: TRBJ2-3
V gene: TRBV5-6
CDR3 protein: ASSLVIATDTQY

J gene: TRBJ2-3
V gene: TRBV30
CDR3 protein: AWRGLAATDTQY

J gene: TRBJ2-3
V gene: TRBV7-9
CDR3 protein: ASSLVGGYTDTQY

J gene: TRBJ1-1
V gene: TRBV20-1
CDR3 protein: SARLGSVEAF

J gene: TRBJ2-1
V gene: TRBV15
CDR3 protein: ATSVGGTRANNEQF

J gene: TRBJ1-1
V gene: TRBV7-9
CDR3 protein: ASSSTGKSTEAF

J gene: TRBJ1-1
V gene: TRBV7-9
CDR3 protein: ASTARGVGFITEAF

J gene: TRBJ2-3
V gene: TRBV7-9
CDR3 protein: ASSRQSFDTQY

J gene: TRBJ1-2
V gene: TRBV7-3
CDR3 protein: ASSSTGGGGYT

J gene: TRBJ2-3
V gene: TRBV6-1
CDR3 protein: ASSEGDRQRPSTDTQY

J gene: TRBJ1-6
V gene: TRBV14
CDR3 protein: ASSPSGLSYNSPLH

J gene: TRBJ1-2
V gene: TRBV15
CDR3 protein: ATSTSNYGYT

J gene: TRBJ2-3
V gene: TRBV28
CDR3 protein: ASSWGAGGSTDTQY

J gene: TRBJ1-5
V gene: TRBV6-5
CDR3 protein: ASSYGSNQPQH

J gene: TRBJ1-2
V gene: TRBV28
CDR3 protein: ASSFFSLKILYGYT

J gene: TRBJ2-3
V gene: TRBV5-1
CDR3 protein: ASSLGKTSGSTDTQY

J gene: TRBJ2-5
V gene: TRBV7-8
CDR3 protein: ASSFPFLVGGETQY

J gene: TRBJ2-7
V gene: TRBV20-1
CDR3 protein: SATGTSGDSYEQY

J gene: TRBJ2-4
V gene: TRBV28
CDR3 protein: ASSFEFRDRENIQY

J gene: TRBJ1-2
V gene: TRBV10-3
CDR3 protein: AINTPGPPFGGYT

J gene: TRBJ2-7
V gene: TRBV11-3
CDR3 protein: ASSDTGSGGLQY